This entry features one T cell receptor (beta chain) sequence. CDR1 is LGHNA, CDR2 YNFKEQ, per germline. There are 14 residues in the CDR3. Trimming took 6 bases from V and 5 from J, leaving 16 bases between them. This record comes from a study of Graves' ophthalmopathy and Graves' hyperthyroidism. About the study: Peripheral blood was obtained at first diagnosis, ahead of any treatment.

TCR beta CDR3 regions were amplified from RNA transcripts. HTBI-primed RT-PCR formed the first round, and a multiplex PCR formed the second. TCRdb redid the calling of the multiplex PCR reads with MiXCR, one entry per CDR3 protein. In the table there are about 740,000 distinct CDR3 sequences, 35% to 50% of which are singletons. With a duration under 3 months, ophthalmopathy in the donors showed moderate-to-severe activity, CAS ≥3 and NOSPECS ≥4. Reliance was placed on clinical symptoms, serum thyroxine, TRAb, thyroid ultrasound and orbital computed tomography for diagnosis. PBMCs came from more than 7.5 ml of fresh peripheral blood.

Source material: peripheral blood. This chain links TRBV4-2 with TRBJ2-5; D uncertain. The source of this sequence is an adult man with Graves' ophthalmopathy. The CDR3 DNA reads TGTGCCAGCAGTGTCCCGGGCACTCGGGAGACCCAGTACTTC. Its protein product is CASSVPGTRETQYF.